These 29 T cell receptor beta chains came from one sample sequenced in a study of shared clonotypes between healthy human individuals. Positively selected for CCR7, the CD45RO-negative cells used as naive CD8 cells excluded terminally differentiated effector memory CD45RA+ cells. Sequenced by immunoSEQ multiplex PCR; TCRdb stores in-frame clones only, minus some. Of around 2,100,000 clones detected, about 95% appear once; the ten largest clones hold less than 1.5%. The specimen was naive CD8+ T cells sorted from blood. The receptors come from a man between 18 and 35 years old in good health.

As to this clone: Other DNA sequences within the sample encode an identical CDR3. CDR3 DNA sequence: TGCGCCAGCAGCCAAGGTCTAGCCTACGAGCAGTACTTC. It specifies CASSQGLAYEQYF. The J gene is TRBJ2-7, the V gene TRBV4-3; no clear D. Trimming shortened V by 1 base and J by 2 bases, and 6 bases separated the two germline ends. The germline CDR1 and CDR2 sequences are LGHNA and YSLEER. The CDR3 covers 13 residues.

The rearrangement joins TRBV7-8 to TRBJ1-2, with D perhaps TRBD1 (6 bases). From germline, CDR1 is SGHVS and CDR2 FQNEAQ. V was pared by 4 bases and J by 4 bases, with 10 bases between. CDR3 length equals 13 residues. The CDR3: CASSWTEGYGYTF. CDR3 in DNA: TGTGCCAGCAGCTGGACAGAGGGCTATGGCTACACCTTC. Full variable domain (rest looked up from reference TRBV7-8 and TRBJ1-2): GAGVSQSPRYKVAKRGQDVALRCDPISGHVSLFWYQQALGQGPEFLTYFQNEAQLDKSGLPSDRFFAERPEGSVSTLKIQRTQQEDSAVYLCASSWTEGYGYTFGSGTRLTVV.

The chain carries TRBV6-5 and TRBJ2-7; TRBD1 aligns across 11 bases. Unmatched junction bases numbered 7, after V lost 5 bases and J lost 4 bases. This CDR3 is built from 15 residues. Germline CDR1 reads MNHEY; CDR2 reads SVGAGI. The CDR3 DNA reads TGTGCCAGCAGTAACCCGGGACAGGGGGTATACGAGCAGTACTTC. This gives the protein CASSNPGQGVYEQYF.

The chain recombines TRBV6-5 with TRBJ2-1; TRBD1 agrees at 7 bases. V lost 7 bases to trimming and J lost 4 bases; unmatched junction nucleotides: 4. From germline, CDR1 is MNHEY and CDR2 SVGAGI. This CDR3 spans 13 amino acids. The CDR3 bases are TGTGCCAGCAAACAGGGGATTTACAATGAGCAGTTCTTC. Amino acid sequence: CASKQGIYNEQFF.

CDR3 protein: CASSDGTVIYEQYF. The CDR3 DNA reads as TGTGCCAGCAGTGATGGGACTGTGATTTACGAGCAGTACTTC. The J gene is TRBJ2-7, the V gene TRBV2, with a weak D call TRBD2 (6 bases). The V gene's germline CDR1 is SNHLY and CDR2 FYNNEI. Trimming pared 3 bases from V and 4 bases from J, leaving 13 bases between. There are 14 residues in the CDR3.

The chain links TRBV11-2 to TRBJ1-2; 7 positions match TRBD1. The CDR3 runs to 14 residues. After removal of 1 base from V and 8 bases from J, the junction contained 7 bases not matched to a gene. Germline CDR1 reads SGHAT; CDR2 reads FQNNGV. Here the CDR3 DNA reads TGTGCCAGCAGCTTAGGGCAGGGGGGTGAAGGCTACACCTTC. It encodes CASSLGQGGEGYTF.

This chain joins TRBV27 and TRBJ1-1; TRBD1 matches at 8 bases. The germline gives CDR1 MNHEY, CDR2 SMNVEV (reference sequence). This CDR3 region has 14 residues. V lost 5 bases to trimming and J lost 5 bases; unmatched junction nucleotides: 7. DNA for the CDR3: TGTGCCAGCAGTCCAAGCACAGGGGGGACTGAAGCTTTCTTT. Its protein product is CASSPSTGGTEAFF.

The rearrangement uses TRBV4-1 and TRBJ2-7; 9 bases match TRBD1. V was pared by 4 bases and J by 3 bases, with 13 bases of the junction left unmatched. Looked up from germline, CDR1 is MGHRA and CDR2 is YSYEKL. This CDR3 is 17 amino acids long. The CDR3 loop reads CASSRKGSPGQGYEQYF. CDR3 in DNA: TGCGCCAGCAGCCGAAAAGGCTCCCCGGGACAGGGCTACGAGCAGTACTTC.

The rearrangement joins TRBV30 to TRBJ2-2; a possible D gene is TRBD2 (6 bases). CDR3 size: 15 residues. Germline V gene lookup returns CDR1 GTSNPN and CDR2 SVGIG (reference sequence). Trimming pared 3 bases from V and 3 bases from J, leaving 14 bases between. This CDR3 is CAWRMEGLYTGELFF. CDR3 nucleotide sequence: TGTGCCTGGAGAATGGAGGGTCTATACACCGGGGAGCTGTTTTTT.

Only one count was recorded for this clone. The chain couples TRBV27 to TRBJ2-5; no firm D call. The CDR3 extends over 15 amino acids. Germline-derived CDR1 and CDR2 are MNHEY and SMNVEV (reference sequence). V gave up 4 bases and J gave up 3 bases, with 15 bases separating them. In DNA, the CDR3 is TGTGCCAGCAGTTCTCCAACTACTTCAGAAGAGACCCAGTACTTC. Translation: CASSSPTTSEETQYF.

The chain combines TRBV2 with TRBJ1-2; D remains ambiguous. The V end was cut by 7 bases, the J end by 3 bases, with 9 bases between. Germline CDR1 SNHLY, CDR2 FYNNEI. This CDR3 is built from 12 residues. The CDR3 loop is CASIRAHYGYTF. The CDR3 DNA is TGTGCCAGCATCCGGGCTCACTATGGCTACACCTTC.

A note on this clone: The sample carries other DNA sequences with the same CDR3. The chain is built from TRBV5-6 and TRBJ2-5; D call uncertain. Trimming took off 0 bases at V and 2 bases at J, with 5 bases between the two ends. This CDR3 is 13 amino acids long. Germline lookup yields CDR1 SGHDT and CDR2 YYEEEE. The CDR3 DNA reads as TGTGCCAGCAGCTTGGAACAGCAAGAGACCCAGTACTTC. Translating it yields CASSLEQQETQYF.

As regards this clone: Other DNA sequences from this sample encode an identical CDR3 as well. J is TRBJ2-1 and V is TRBV9; D is undetermined. Trimming shortened V by 4 bases and J by 4 bases, and 9 bases separated the two germline ends. The length of the CDR3 is 13 residues. Germline V lookup: CDR1 SGDLS, CDR2 YYNGEE. The CDR3 DNA follows: TGTGCCAGCAGCCCACCCTTATACAATGAGCAGTTCTTC. Translation gives CASSPPLYNEQFF.

The chain joins TRBV28 to TRBJ2-1, with TRBD2 as a possible D gene (7 bases). V lost 3 bases and J 10 bases, leaving 16 bases between the germline ends. The CDR3 is 14 amino acids. CDR1 is MDHEN, CDR2 SYDVKM, per germline. The DNA of the CDR3 is TGTGCCAGCAGTTTTAGTGGGGGGGCTTGGGAGCAGTTCTTC. Amino acid sequence: CASSFSGGAWEQFF.

The CDR3 loop is CASSTLDRAGEQYF. The CDR3 DNA reads TGTGCCAGCAGTACCCTCGACAGGGCAGGGGAGCAGTACTTC. The chain joins TRBV6-6 to TRBJ2-7; 7 bases match TRBD1. Trimming removed 5 bases from V and 7 bases from J; junction bases left unmatched: 11. From germline, CDR1 is MNHNY and CDR2 SVGAGI (reference sequence). The CDR3 length is 14 residues.

J is TRBJ2-1 and V is TRBV6-4; the D is unclear. There are 16 residues in the CDR3. Per germline, CDR1 MRHNA and CDR2 SNTAGT. V dropped 4 bases and J dropped 1 base, with 14 bases sitting between them. CDR3: CASSAGMPGSYNEQFF. The CDR3 DNA is TGTGCCAGCAGTGCCGGCATGCCGGGTTCCTACAATGAGCAGTTCTTC.

This rearrangement joins TRBV19 to TRBJ2-7, with a weak D call TRBD2 (6 bases). Germline-derived CDR1 and CDR2 are LNHDA and SQIVND (reference sequence). V lost 4 bases to trimming and J lost 0 bases, with 13 bases between them. The CDR3 consists of 15 residues. In DNA, the CDR3 is TGTGCCAGTAGTACTTGGACGGAGGGCTCCTACGAGCAGTACTTC. This translates into CASSTWTEGSYEQYF.

In its sample, this clone was seen once. The chain employs TRBV28 and TRBJ2-7; 10 bases line up with TRBD2. This CDR3 comprises 15 residues. CDR1 is MDHEN, CDR2 SYDVKM, per germline. Trimming at V came to 3 bases and at J to 4 bases, leaving 6 bases not matched to a gene. DNA of the CDR3: TGTGCCAGCAGTTTTGTAGCGGGGGGTGGGTACGAGCAGTACTTC. Translating it yields CASSFVAGGGYEQYF.

The rearrangement uses TRBV27 and TRBJ1-5; the match to TRBD1 covers 9 bases. Germline CDR1 reads MNHEY; CDR2 reads SMNVEV (reference sequence). The ends lost 5 bases at V and 7 bases at J; junction bases unmatched: 9. The CDR3 is 15 residues long. The CDR3 bases are TGTGCCAGCAGTCCCGGGACAGGGTTTAGCCAGCCCCAGCATTTT. Its protein is CASSPGTGFSQPQHF.

A remark on this clone: Different DNA sequences within this sample yield the same CDR3. The genes are TRBV10-3 and TRBJ2-1, with no clear D. The V gene's germline CDR1 is ENHRY and CDR2 SYGVKD. V was cut by 0 bases and J by 1 base, with 1 base left in between. The CDR3 loop spans 13 amino acids. CDR3: CAISESSYNEQFF. In DNA form, the CDR3 reads TGTGCCATCAGTGAGTCGTCCTACAATGAGCAGTTCTTC.

The genes are TRBV7-9 and TRBJ1-4, with 7 bases lining up with TRBD1. The CDR3 has 18 amino acids. In germline, CDR1 is SEHNR, CDR2 FQNEAQ (reference sequence). The V and J ends lost 4 bases and 5 bases, in that order; junction bases with no gene match: 16. CDR3 coding DNA: TGTGCCAGCAGCTCAGCGCTTCAGACAGGGTTAGTGAATGAAAAACTGTTTTTT. It translates to CASSSALQTGLVNEKLFF.

The chain carries TRBV29-1 and TRBJ2-7, with 7 bases aligning to TRBD1. Germline V CDR1 and CDR2: SQVTM, ANQGSEA. This CDR3 contains 14 residues. J lost 2 bases, V lost 1 base, and 5 bases had no gene match. Here the CDR3 reads CSVEGTGGTYEQYF. DNA of the CDR3: TGCAGCGTTGAAGGGACAGGCGGAACCTACGAGCAGTACTTC.

This rearrangement joins TRBV30 to TRBJ2-5; D is unclear. The V gene lost 4 bases and the J gene lost 4 bases, with 16 bases spanning the gap. The CDR3 length is 14 residues. The germline V gene has CDR1 GTSNPN and CDR2 SVGIG (reference sequence). The CDR3 coding sequence is TGTGCCTGGACCAAAGACGGCATCGGAGAGACCCAGTACTTC. Its protein is CAWTKDGIGETQYF.

Only a few counts were recorded for this clone. Additional DNA sequences in this sample encode the identical CDR3. The rearrangement uses TRBV27 and TRBJ2-7; D is possibly TRBD2 (5 bases). Trimming stripped 5 bases from V and 2 bases from J, with 10 bases between. Germline V lookup: CDR1 MNHEY, CDR2 SMNVEV (reference sequence). This CDR3 contains 13 residues. As DNA, the CDR3 is TGTGCCAGCAGTAGAGGGCCCGCCTACGAGCAGTACTTC. Translation: CASSRGPAYEQYF.

The rearrangement links TRBV9 to TRBJ2-5; 9 positions agree with TRBD2. The V gene's germline CDR1 is SGDLS and CDR2 YYNGEE. The CDR3 sequence is 15 residues long. Losses at the gene ends were 0 bases for V and 5 bases for J; bases not matched to a gene: 5. The CDR3 coding sequence is TGTGCCAGCAGCGTAGGGCTAGCGGGGACGGAGACCCAGTACTTC. This gives the protein CASSVGLAGTETQYF.

V usage is TRBV6-6 and J usage is TRBJ2-3; 15 bases map to TRBD2. Looked up from germline, CDR1 is MNHNY and CDR2 is SVGAGI (reference sequence). The CDR3 extends over 14 amino acids. V was pared by 5 bases and J by 6 bases, with 0 bases of the junction left unmatched. The CDR3 nucleotides are TGTGCCAGCAGTGGACTAGCGGGGGGGGATACGCAGTATTTT. This codes for CASSGLAGGDTQYF.

This chain joins TRBV7-9 and TRBJ1-2, with 8 bases that match TRBD1. Germline-derived CDR1 and CDR2 are SEHNR and FQNEAQ (reference sequence). The length of the CDR3 is 14 residues. With 5 bases clipped from V and 4 bases from J, the junction kept 6 bases outside the gene matches. The CDR3 region is CASSEGQDPYGYTF. The DNA of the CDR3 is TGTGCCAGCAGCGAGGGACAGGACCCCTATGGCTACACCTTC.

The chain recombines TRBV6-5 with TRBJ2-7; D may be TRBD1 (6 bases). The germline V and J ends were trimmed by 5 bases and 5 bases, with 16 bases remaining between them. Looked up from germline, CDR1 is MNHEY and CDR2 is SVGAGI. The CDR3 contains 14 residues. In nucleotides, the CDR3 is TGTGCCAGCAGTACCCCCCTCAGGGGAGACGAGCAGTACTTC. Translation gives CASSTPLRGDEQYF.

The chain uses TRBV4-3 and TRBJ2-2, with a tentative D call TRBD2 (6 bases). The V gene lost 1 base and the J gene lost 5 bases, with 14 bases spanning the gap. Germline V gene sequence: CDR1 LGHNA, CDR2 YSLEER. The CDR3 contains 16 residues. CDR3 residues: CASSQGGVLLTGELFF. CDR3 nucleotide sequence: TGCGCCAGCAGCCAAGGGGGGGTTCTACTTACCGGGGAGCTGTTTTTT.